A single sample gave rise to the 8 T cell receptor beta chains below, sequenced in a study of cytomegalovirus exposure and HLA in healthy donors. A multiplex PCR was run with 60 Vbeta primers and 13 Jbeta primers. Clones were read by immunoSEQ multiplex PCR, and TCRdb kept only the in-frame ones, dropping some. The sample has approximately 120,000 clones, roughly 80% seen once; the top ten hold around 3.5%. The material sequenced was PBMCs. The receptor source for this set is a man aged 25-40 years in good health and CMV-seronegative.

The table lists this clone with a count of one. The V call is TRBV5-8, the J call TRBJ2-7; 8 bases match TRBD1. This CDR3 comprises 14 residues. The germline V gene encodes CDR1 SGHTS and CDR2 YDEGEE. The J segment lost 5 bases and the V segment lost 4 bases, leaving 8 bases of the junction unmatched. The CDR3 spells CASSRRTGPHEQYF. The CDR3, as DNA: TGTGCCAGCAGCCGACGGACAGGGCCCCACGAGCAGTACTTC. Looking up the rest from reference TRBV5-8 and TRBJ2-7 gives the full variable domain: EAGVTQSPTHLIKTRGQQATLRCSPISGHTSVYWYQQALGLGLQFLLWYDEGEERNRGNFPPRFSGRQFPNYSSELNVNALELEDSALYLCASSRRTGPHEQYFGPGTRLTVT.

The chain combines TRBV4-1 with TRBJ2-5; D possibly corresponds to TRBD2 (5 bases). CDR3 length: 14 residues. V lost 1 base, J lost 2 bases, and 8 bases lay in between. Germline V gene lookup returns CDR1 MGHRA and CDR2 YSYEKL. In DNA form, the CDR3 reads TGCGCCAGCAGCCAAGGGGAGCGGCAAGAGACCCAGTACTTC. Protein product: CASSQGERQETQYF.

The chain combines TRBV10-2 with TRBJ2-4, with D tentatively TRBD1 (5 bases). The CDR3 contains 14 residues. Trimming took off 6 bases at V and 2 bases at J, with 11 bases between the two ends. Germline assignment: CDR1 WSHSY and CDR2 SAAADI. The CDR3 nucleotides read TGCGCCAGCAGCTTTGGGGCTTCCAAAAACATTCAGTACTTC. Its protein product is CASSFGASKNIQYF.

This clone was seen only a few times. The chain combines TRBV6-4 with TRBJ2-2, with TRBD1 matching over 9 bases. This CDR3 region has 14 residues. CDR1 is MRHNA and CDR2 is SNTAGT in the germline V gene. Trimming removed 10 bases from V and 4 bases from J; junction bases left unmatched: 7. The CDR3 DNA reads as TGTGCCACACAAAAGACAGGGGGCACCGGGGAGCTGTTTTTT. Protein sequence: CATQKTGGTGELFF.

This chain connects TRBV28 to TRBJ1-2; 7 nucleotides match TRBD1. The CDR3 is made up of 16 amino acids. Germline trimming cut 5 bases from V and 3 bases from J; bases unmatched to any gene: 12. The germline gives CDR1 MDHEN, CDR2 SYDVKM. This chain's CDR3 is CASSLELTGTHYGYTF. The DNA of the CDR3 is TGTGCCAGCAGTCTGGAGCTGACAGGGACTCACTATGGCTACACCTTC.

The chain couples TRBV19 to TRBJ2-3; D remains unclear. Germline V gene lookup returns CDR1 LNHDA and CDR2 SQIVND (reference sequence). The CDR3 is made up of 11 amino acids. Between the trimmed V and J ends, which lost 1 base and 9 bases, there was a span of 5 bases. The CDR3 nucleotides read TGTGCCAGTAGTATAGCAGGCACGCAGTATTTT. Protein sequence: CASSIAGTQYF.

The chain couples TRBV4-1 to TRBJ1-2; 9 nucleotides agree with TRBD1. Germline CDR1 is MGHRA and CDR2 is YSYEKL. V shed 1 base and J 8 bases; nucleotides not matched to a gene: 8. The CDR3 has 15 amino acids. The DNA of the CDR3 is TGCGCCAGCAGCCAAGTGGGACAGGGTCCGGACGGCTACACCTTC. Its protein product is CASSQVGQGPDGYTF.

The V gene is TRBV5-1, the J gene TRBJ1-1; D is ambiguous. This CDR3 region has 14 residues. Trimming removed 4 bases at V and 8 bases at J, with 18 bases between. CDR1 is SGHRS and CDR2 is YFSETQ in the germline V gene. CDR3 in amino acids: CASSVPASGVEAFF. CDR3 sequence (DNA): TGCGCCAGCAGCGTCCCTGCTAGCGGTGTCGAAGCTTTCTTT.